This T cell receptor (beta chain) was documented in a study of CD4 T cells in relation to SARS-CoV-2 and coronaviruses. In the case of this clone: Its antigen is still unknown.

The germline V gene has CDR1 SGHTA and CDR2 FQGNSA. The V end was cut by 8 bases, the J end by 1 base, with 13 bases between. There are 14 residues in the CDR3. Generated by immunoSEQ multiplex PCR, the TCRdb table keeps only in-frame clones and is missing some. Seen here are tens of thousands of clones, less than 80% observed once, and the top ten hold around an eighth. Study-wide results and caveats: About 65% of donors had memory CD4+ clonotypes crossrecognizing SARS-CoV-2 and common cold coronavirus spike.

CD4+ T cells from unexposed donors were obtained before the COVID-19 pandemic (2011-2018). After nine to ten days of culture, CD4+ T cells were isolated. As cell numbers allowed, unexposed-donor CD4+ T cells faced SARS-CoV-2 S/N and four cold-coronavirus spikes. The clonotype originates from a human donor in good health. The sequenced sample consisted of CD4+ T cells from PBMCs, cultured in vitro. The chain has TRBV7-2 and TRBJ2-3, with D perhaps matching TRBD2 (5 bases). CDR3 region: CASEREGGTDTQYF. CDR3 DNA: TGTGCCAGCGAGAGGGAAGGAGGCACAGATACGCAGTATTTT.